Sequencing of this T cell receptor beta chain was carried out in a study of T cells in localized non-small cell lung cancer. The study's findings and limits: Within adjacent lung there appeared a median approximately 58 of the top 100 tumor clones. Tumor trailed uninvolved adjacent lung in T cell clonality, which peaked there. Higher T cell density in the blood was associated with longer overall survival, whereas higher adjacent-lung clonality associated with shorter survival.

The germline V gene encodes CDR1 SNHLY and CDR2 FYNNEI. This CDR3 spans 15 amino acids. Trimming pared 7 bases from V and 3 bases from J, leaving 18 bases between. This table comes from immunoSEQ multiplex PCR, and its TCRdb copy is limited to in-frame clones, with some not included. This table has more than 100,000 clones, roughly 90% appearing once. Turning to this clone: Its antigen is as yet unknown.

This specimen consisted of peripheral blood, obtained before any cancer treatment. The receptor was isolated from a female donor older than 55 with stage I lung adenocarcinoma. The rearrangement uses TRBV2 and TRBJ1-1; no clear D gene. CDR3 amino acids: CASNSPGGEYTEAFF. Here the CDR3 DNA reads TGTGCCAGCAACAGTCCGGGAGGTGAGTACACTGAAGCTTTCTTT.